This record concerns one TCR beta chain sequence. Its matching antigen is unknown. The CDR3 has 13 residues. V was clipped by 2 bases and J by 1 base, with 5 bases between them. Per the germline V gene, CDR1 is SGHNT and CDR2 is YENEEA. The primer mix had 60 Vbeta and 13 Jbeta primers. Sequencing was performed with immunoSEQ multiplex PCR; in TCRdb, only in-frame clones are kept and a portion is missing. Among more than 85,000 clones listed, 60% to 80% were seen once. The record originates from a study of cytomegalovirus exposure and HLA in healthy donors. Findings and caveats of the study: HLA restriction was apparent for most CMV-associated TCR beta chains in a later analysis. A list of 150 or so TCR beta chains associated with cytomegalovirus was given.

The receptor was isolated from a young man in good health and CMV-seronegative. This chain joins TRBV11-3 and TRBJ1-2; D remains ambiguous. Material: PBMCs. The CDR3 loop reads CASSLSNNYGYTF. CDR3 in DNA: TGTGCCAGCAGCTTAAGCAATAACTATGGCTACACCTTC.